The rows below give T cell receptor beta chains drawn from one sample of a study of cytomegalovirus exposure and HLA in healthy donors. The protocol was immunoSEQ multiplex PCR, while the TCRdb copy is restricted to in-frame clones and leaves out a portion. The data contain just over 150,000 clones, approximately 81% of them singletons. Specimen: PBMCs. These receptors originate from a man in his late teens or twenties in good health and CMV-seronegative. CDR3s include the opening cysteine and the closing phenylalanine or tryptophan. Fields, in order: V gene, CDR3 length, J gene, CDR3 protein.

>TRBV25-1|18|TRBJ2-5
CASSPFRGSGNIQETQYF
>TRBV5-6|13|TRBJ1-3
CASSFSRGNTIYF
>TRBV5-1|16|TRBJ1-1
CASSSPSGILNTEAFF
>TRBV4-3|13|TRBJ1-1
CASSQGQGTEAFF
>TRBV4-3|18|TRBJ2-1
CASSQTELAGATYNEQFF
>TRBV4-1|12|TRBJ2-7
CASSQDAYEQYF
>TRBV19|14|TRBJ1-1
CASILPGGGTEAFF
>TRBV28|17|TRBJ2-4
CASSLSGRRNWVNIQYF
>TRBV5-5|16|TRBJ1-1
CASSLRQTGLNTEAFF
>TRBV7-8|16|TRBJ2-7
CASSPRGAGGHYEQYF
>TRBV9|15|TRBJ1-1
CASSVGGALNTEAFF
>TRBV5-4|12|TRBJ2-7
CASSPDSYEQYF
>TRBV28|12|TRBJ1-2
CASETGMHGYTF
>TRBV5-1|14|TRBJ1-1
CASTSGQGGAEAFF
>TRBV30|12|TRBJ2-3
CAWSPPVNTQYF
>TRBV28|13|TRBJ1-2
CASSLLQAGGYTF
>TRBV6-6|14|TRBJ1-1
CASSYGQVSTEAFF
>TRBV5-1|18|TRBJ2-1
CASSLGAQRGSSYNEQFF
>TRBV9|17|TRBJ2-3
CASSVLKTSGGADTQYF
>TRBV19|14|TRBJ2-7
CASSMAGTSYEQYF
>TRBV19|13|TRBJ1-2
CASRTGGNYGYTF
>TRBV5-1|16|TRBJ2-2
CASSLVGTLNTGELFF
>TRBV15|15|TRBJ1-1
CATSRPRQMNTEAFF
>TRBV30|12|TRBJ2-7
CAWTSLGAEQYF
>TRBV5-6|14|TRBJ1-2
CASSALQGNYGYTF
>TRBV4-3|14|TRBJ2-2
CASSPGQEPGELFF
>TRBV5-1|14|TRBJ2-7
CASKTGTGGYEQYF
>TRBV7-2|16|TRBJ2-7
CASSLVPGLAAYEQYF